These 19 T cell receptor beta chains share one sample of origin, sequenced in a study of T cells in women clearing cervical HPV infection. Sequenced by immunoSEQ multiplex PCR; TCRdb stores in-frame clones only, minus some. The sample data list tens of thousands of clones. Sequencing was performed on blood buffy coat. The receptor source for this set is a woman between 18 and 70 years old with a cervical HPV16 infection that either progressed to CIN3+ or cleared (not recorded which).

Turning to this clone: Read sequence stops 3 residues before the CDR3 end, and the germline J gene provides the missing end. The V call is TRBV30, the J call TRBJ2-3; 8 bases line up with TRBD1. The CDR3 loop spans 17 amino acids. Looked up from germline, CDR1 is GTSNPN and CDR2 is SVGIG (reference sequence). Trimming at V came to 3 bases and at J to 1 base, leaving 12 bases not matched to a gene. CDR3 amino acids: CAWSAKPGQVRTDTQYF. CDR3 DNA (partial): TGTGCCTGGAGCGCAAAACCGGGACAGGTCCGCACAGATACG.

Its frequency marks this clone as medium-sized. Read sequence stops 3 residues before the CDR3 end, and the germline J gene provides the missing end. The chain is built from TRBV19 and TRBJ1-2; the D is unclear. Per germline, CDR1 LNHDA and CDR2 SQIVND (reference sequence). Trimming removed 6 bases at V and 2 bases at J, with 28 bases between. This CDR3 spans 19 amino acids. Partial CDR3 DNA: TGTGCCAGTAGGTGGGCCCGATCCATGAGCAAGGATACCAACTATGGC. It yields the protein CASRWARSMSKDTNYG. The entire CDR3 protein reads CASRWARSMSKDTNYGYTF.

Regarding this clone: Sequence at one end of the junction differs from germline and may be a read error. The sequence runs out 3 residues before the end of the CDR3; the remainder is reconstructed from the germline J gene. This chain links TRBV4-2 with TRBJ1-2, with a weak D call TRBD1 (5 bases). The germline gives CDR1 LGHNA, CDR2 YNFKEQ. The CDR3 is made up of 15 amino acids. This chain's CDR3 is CASSQLGGATYGYTF. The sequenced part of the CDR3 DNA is TGCGCCAGCAGCCAATTAGGCGGGGCTACCTATGGC.

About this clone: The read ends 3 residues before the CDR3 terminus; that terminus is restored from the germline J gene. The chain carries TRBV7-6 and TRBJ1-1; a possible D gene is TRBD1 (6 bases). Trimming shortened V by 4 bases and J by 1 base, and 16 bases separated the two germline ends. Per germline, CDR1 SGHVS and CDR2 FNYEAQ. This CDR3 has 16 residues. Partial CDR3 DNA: TGTGCCAGCAGCTCACCGGGGGGCAGGGGGAACACTGAA. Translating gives CASSSPGGRGNTE. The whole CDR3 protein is CASSSPGGRGNTEAFF.

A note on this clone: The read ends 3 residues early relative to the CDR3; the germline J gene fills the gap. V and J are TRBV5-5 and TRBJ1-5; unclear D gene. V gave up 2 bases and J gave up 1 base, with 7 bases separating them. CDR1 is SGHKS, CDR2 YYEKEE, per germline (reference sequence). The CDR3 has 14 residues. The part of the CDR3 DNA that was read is TGTGCCAGCAGCTTACTAGAAAGCAATCAGCCC. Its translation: CASSLLESNQP. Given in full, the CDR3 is CASSLLESNQPQHF.

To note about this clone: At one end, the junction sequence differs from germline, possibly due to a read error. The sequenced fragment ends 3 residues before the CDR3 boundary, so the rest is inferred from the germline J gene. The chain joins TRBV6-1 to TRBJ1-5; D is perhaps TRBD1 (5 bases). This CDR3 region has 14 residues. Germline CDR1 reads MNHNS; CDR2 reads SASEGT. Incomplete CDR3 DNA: TGTGCCAGTAGTGTGGGGGGGAGCAATCAGCCC. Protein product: CASSVGGSNQP. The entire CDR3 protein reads CASSVGGSNQPQHF.

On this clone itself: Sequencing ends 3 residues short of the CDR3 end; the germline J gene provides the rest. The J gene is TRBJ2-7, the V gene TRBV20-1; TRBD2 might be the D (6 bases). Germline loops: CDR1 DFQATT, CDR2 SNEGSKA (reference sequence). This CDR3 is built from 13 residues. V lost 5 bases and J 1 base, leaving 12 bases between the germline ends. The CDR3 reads CSAYSGSSYEQYF. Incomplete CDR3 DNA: TGCAGTGCTTACAGCGGGTCATCCTACGAG.

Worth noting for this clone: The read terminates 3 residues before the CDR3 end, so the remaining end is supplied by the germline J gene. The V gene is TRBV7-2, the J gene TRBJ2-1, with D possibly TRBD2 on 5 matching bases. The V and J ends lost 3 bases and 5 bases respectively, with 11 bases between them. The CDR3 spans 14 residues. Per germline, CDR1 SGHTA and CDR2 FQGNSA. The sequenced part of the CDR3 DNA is TGTGCCAGCAGCTTCTATGGACTCGACAATGAG. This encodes CASSFYGLDNE. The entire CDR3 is CASSFYGLDNEQFF. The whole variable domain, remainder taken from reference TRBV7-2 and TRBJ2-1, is GAGVSQSPSNKVTEKGKDVELRCDPISGHTALYWYRQSLGQGLEFLIYFQGNSAPDKSGLPSDRFSAERTGGSVSTLTIQRTQQEDSAVYLCASSFYGLDNEQFFGPGTRLTVL.

The CDR3 bases that were read are TGTGCCAGCAGTGAAGCAGAGCTAGCGGTCTACAATGAG. This translates into CASSEAELAVYNE. The whole CDR3 reads CASSEAELAVYNEQFF. This chain uses TRBV6-1 with TRBJ2-1; TRBD2 aligns across 7 bases. Coverage ceases 3 residues before the CDR3 finishes, and the germline J gene fills in the end. The CDR3 contains 16 residues. Germline V CDR1 and CDR2: MNHNS, SASEGT. V dropped 0 bases and J dropped 3; count of bases not matched to a gene: 5.

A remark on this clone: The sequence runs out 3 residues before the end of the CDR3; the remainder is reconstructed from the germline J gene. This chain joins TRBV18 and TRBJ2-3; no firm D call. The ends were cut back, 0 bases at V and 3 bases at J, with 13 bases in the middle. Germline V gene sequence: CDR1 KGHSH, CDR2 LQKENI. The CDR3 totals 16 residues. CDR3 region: CASSPPSSGPTDTQYF. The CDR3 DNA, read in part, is TGTGCCAGCTCACCACCAAGTTCGGGTCCAACAGATACG.

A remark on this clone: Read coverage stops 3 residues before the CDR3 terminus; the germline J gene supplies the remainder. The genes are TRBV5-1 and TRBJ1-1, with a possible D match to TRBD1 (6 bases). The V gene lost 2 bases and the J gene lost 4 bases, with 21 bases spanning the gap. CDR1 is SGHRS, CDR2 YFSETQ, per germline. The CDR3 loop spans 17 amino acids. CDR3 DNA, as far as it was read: TGCGCCAGCAGCTTCCAGTGGTCAGGGGAGTTAGTCACTGAA. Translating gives CASSFQWSGELVTE. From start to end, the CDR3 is CASSFQWSGELVTEAFF.

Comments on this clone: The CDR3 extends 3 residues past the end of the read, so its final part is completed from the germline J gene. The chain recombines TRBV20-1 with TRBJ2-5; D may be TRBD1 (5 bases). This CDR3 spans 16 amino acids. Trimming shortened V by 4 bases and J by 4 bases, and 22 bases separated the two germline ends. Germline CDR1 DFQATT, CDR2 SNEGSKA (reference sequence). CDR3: CSAKLGRGYTRETQYF. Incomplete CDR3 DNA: TGCAGTGCTAAGTTGGGGCGTGGGTACACAAGAGAGACC.

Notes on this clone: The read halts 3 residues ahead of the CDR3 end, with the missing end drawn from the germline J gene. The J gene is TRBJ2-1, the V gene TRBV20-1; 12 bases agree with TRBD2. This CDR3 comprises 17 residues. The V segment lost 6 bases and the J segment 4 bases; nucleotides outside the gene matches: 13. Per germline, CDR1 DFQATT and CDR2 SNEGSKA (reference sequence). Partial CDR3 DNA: TGCAGTGCGAACTTTAAACCGGGACTAGCGGGTTACAATGAG. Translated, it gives CSANFKPGLAGYNE. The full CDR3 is CSANFKPGLAGYNEQFF.

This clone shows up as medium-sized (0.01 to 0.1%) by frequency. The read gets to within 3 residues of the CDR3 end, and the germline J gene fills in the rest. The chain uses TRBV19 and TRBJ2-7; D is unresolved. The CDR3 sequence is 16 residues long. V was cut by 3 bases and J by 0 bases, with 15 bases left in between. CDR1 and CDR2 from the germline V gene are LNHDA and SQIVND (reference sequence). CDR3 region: CASSISSTASSYEQYF. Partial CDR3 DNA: TGTGCCAGTAGTATTAGCTCTACGGCGAGCTCCTACGAG.

CDR3 in amino acids: CSARQDFPEAFF. Partial CDR3 DNA: TGCAGTGCTAGACAGGATTTCCCCGAA. The V gene is TRBV20-1, the J gene TRBJ1-1; D remains unclear. Read sequence stops 3 residues before the CDR3 end, and the germline J gene provides the missing end. The CDR3 totals 12 residues. CDR1 and CDR2 (germline): DFQATT, SNEGSKA (reference sequence).

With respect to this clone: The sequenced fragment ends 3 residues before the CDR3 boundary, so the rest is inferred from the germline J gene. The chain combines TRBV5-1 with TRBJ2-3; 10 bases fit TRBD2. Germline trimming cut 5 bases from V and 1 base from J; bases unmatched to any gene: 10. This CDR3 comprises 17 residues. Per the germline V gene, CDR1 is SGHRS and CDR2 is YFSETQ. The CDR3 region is CASSTVAGGGGTDTQYF. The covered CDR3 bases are TGCGCCAGCAGTACGGTAGCGGGAGGAGGCGGCACAGATACG.

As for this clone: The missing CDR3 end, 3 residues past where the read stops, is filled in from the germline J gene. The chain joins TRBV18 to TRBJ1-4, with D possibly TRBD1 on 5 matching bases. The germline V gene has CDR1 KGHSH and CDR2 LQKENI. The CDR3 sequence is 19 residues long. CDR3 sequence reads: CASSPRVRGVASGANVLFF. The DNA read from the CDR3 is TGTGCCAGCTCACCACGGGTGCGGGGCGTAGCCTCTGGGGCCAACGTA.

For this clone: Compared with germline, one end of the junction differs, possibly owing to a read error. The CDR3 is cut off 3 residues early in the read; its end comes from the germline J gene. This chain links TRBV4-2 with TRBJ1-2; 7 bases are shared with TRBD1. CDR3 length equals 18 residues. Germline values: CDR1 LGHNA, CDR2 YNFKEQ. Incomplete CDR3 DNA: TGCGCCAGCAGCCAAGTTCTCCTGGACAGGCGGAAAAACTATGGC. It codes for CASSQVLLDRRKNYG. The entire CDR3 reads CASSQVLLDRRKNYGYTF.

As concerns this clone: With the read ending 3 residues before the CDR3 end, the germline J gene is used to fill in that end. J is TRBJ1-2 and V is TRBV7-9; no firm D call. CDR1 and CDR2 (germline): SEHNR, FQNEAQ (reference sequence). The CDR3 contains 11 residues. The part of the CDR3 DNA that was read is TGTGCCAGCAGCGATACCTACGAC. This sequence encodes CASSDTYD. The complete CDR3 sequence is CASSDTYDYTF.